A selection of T cell receptor beta chains follows, all from one sample in a study of shared clonotypes between healthy human individuals. Clones were sequenced by immunoSEQ multiplex PCR, and TCRdb holds only the in-frame ones, with some missing. The data show roughly 500,000 clones, almost 80% seen once. The specimen was PBMCs. These receptors were obtained from a woman aged 40 to 50 in good health. Some clones in this sample may be carry-over from other donors' samples. Each CDR3 is given with its conserved first and last residue. The order of the fields is clone size, CDR3 length, D gene, J gene, V gene, CDR3 DNA, CDR3 protein. A D gene is named only where the DNA matches it firmly. Clone size is given for some rows only: seen once, a few or many times, or a class if the clone is expanded.

clone_size: NA; cdr3_length: 14; d_call: TRBD1; j_call: TRBJ2-7; v_call: TRBV11-2; cdr3_nt: TGTGCCAGCAGCCAGGGACAGGGGGCAGGCGAGCAGTACTTC; cdr3_aa: CASSQGQGAGEQYF
clone_size: NA; cdr3_length: 15; d_call: NA; j_call: TRBJ2-2; v_call: TRBV27; cdr3_nt: TGTGCCAGCAGTCCCTATCCTTCTAACACCGGGGAGCTGTTTTTT; cdr3_aa: CASSPYPSNTGELFF
clone_size: NA; cdr3_length: 18; d_call: TRBD2; j_call: TRBJ2-2; v_call: TRBV4-1; cdr3_nt: TGCGCCAGCAGCCAAGACACGGGACTAGCCTTGAACACCGGGGAGCTGTTTTTT; cdr3_aa: CASSQDTGLALNTGELFF
clone_size: NA; cdr3_length: 15; d_call: NA; j_call: TRBJ2-3; v_call: TRBV7-3; cdr3_nt: TGTGCCAGCAGCCAGAACGGGCGGGGCACAGATACGCAGTATTTT; cdr3_aa: CASSQNGRGTDTQYF
clone_size: NA; cdr3_length: 18; d_call: NA; j_call: TRBJ2-5; v_call: TRBV25-1; cdr3_nt: TGTGCCAGCAGTGGGAAAGTGGGTAGAATACAGGGTCAAGAGACCCAGTACTTC; cdr3_aa: CASSGKVGRIQGQETQYF
clone_size: NA; cdr3_length: 13; d_call: TRBD1; j_call: TRBJ2-7; v_call: TRBV15; cdr3_nt: TGTGCCACCAGCAGAGGGGGACAGCTCGAGCAGTACTTC; cdr3_aa: CATSRGGQLEQYF
clone_size: NA; cdr3_length: 13; d_call: NA; j_call: TRBJ2-5; v_call: TRBV30; cdr3_nt: TGTGCCTGGAGTAGGGCAGGTGATGGGACCCAGTACTTC; cdr3_aa: CAWSRAGDGTQYF
clone_size: NA; cdr3_length: 14; d_call: TRBD1; j_call: TRBJ1-2; v_call: TRBV30; cdr3_nt: TGTGCCTGGAGTGTTGGTGGGACAGACTATGGCTACACCTTC; cdr3_aa: CAWSVGGTDYGYTF
clone_size: NA; cdr3_length: 14; d_call: TRBD1; j_call: TRBJ1-1; v_call: TRBV5-1; cdr3_nt: TGCGCCAGCAGCAACGGACAGGAGAACACTGAAGCTTTCTTT; cdr3_aa: CASSNGQENTEAFF
clone_size: NA; cdr3_length: 16; d_call: NA; j_call: TRBJ2-5; v_call: TRBV7-9; cdr3_nt: TGTGCCAGCAGCGCAGTGGGACCGAGGTACCAAGAGACCCAGTACTTC; cdr3_aa: CASSAVGPRYQETQYF
clone_size: NA; cdr3_length: 15; d_call: NA; j_call: TRBJ2-7; v_call: TRBV4-2; cdr3_nt: TGTGCCAGCAGCCGGTCGGACAGTGAGTCCTACGAGCAGTACTTC; cdr3_aa: CASSRSDSESYEQYF
clone_size: NA; cdr3_length: 13; d_call: NA; j_call: TRBJ1-3; v_call: TRBV29-1; cdr3_nt: TGCAGCGTTGAGGAGAGCTCTGGAAACACCATATATTTT; cdr3_aa: CSVEESSGNTIYF
clone_size: NA; cdr3_length: 15; d_call: TRBD2; j_call: TRBJ2-4; v_call: TRBV5-4; cdr3_nt: TGTGCCAGCAGCGACAAAAAGGGACTAGAGAACATTCAGTACTTC; cdr3_aa: CASSDKKGLENIQYF
clone_size: medium-sized; cdr3_length: 15; d_call: NA; j_call: TRBJ2-1; v_call: TRBV7-2; cdr3_nt: TGTGCCAGCAGCTTAGTTCCAGAGGCCTACAATGAGCAGTTCTTC; cdr3_aa: CASSLVPEAYNEQFF
clone_size: NA; cdr3_length: 16; d_call: TRBD1; j_call: TRBJ2-1; v_call: TRBV7-3; cdr3_nt: TGTGCCAGCAGCGACAGGACAGGGACGTCCTACAATGAGCAGTTCTTC; cdr3_aa: CASSDRTGTSYNEQFF
clone_size: once; cdr3_length: 14; d_call: NA; j_call: TRBJ2-3; v_call: TRBV19; cdr3_nt: TGTGCCAGTAGTAGCCGAGGGCTCACAGATACGCAGTATTTT; cdr3_aa: CASSSRGLTDTQYF
clone_size: NA; cdr3_length: 15; d_call: TRBD2; j_call: TRBJ2-1; v_call: TRBV5-1; cdr3_nt: TGCGCCAGCAGCTTGCCTAGCGGGTCCGACAATGAGCAGTTCTTC; cdr3_aa: CASSLPSGSDNEQFF
clone_size: NA; cdr3_length: 20; d_call: TRBD1; j_call: TRBJ2-6; v_call: TRBV7-2; cdr3_nt: TGTGCCAGCAGCTTAGCCGGACAGGGGGTCTACAGCTCTGGGGCCAACGTCCTGACTTTC; cdr3_aa: CASSLAGQGVYSSGANVLTF
clone_size: NA; cdr3_length: 15; d_call: TRBD2; j_call: TRBJ2-1; v_call: TRBV7-2; cdr3_nt: TGTGCCAGCAGCTTAGTGGCGGGAGGTATCGATGAGCAGTTCTTC; cdr3_aa: CASSLVAGGIDEQFF
clone_size: NA; cdr3_length: 15; d_call: TRBD1; j_call: TRBJ1-1; v_call: TRBV6-5; cdr3_nt: TGTGCCAGCACTCCACCGGGGGACAGGGGCACTGAAGCTTTCTTT; cdr3_aa: CASTPPGDRGTEAFF
clone_size: NA; cdr3_length: 16; d_call: TRBD1; j_call: TRBJ2-7; v_call: TRBV9; cdr3_nt: TGTGCCAGCAACTACTCCGGGACAGGATGCTCCTACGAGCAGTACTTC; cdr3_aa: CASNYSGTGCSYEQYF
clone_size: NA; cdr3_length: 16; d_call: NA; j_call: TRBJ1-4; v_call: TRBV11-2; cdr3_nt: TGTGCCAGCAGCTTAGATATCGGGGGCTGGAGTGAAAAACTGTTTTTT; cdr3_aa: CASSLDIGGWSEKLFF
clone_size: NA; cdr3_length: 19; d_call: TRBD2; j_call: TRBJ2-6; v_call: TRBV7-2; cdr3_nt: TGTGCCAGCAGCCGGATTAGGCTAGCGGGAGGGCTTGGGGCCAACGTCCTGACTTTC; cdr3_aa: CASSRIRLAGGLGANVLTF
clone_size: NA; cdr3_length: 15; d_call: NA; j_call: TRBJ2-2; v_call: TRBV5-5; cdr3_nt: TGTGCCAGCAGCAGTTCACAGGGTTCAGCGGGGGAGCTGTTTTTT; cdr3_aa: CASSSSQGSAGELFF
clone_size: NA; cdr3_length: 16; d_call: NA; j_call: TRBJ2-2; v_call: TRBV25-1; cdr3_nt: TGTGCCAGCAGTGAATGGGGGGACCTGAACACCGGGGAGCTGTTTTTT; cdr3_aa: CASSEWGDLNTGELFF
clone_size: many; cdr3_length: 13; d_call: NA; j_call: TRBJ1-1; v_call: TRBV5-1; cdr3_nt: TGCGCCAGCAGCTTGAGGGGGGGAACTGAAGCTTTCTTT; cdr3_aa: CASSLRGGTEAFF
clone_size: many; cdr3_length: 13; d_call: TRBD1; j_call: TRBJ1-2; v_call: TRBV19; cdr3_nt: TGTGCCAGTCGACAGGGGCAGGCTTATGGCTACACCTTC; cdr3_aa: CASRQGQAYGYTF
clone_size: once; cdr3_length: 15; d_call: TRBD2; j_call: TRBJ2-7; v_call: TRBV14; cdr3_nt: TGTGCCAGCAGCCAAGTAGCGGGAGGCGGGTACGAGCAGTACTTC; cdr3_aa: CASSQVAGGGYEQYF
clone_size: NA; cdr3_length: 15; d_call: TRBD1; j_call: TRBJ1-1; v_call: TRBV7-9; cdr3_nt: TGTGCCAGCAGCCCCGGGACAGGGTGGAACACTGAAGCTTTCTTT; cdr3_aa: CASSPGTGWNTEAFF
clone_size: once; cdr3_length: 15; d_call: TRBD1; j_call: TRBJ2-5; v_call: TRBV4-1; cdr3_nt: TGCGCCAGCAGCGTACGGGGACAGGGGGCACAGACCCAGTACTTC; cdr3_aa: CASSVRGQGAQTQYF
clone_size: NA; cdr3_length: 16; d_call: TRBD2; j_call: TRBJ2-1; v_call: TRBV7-8; cdr3_nt: TGTGCCAGCAGCTTATACGTAGCGGGAGGTCCCGGTGAGCAGTTCTTC; cdr3_aa: CASSLYVAGGPGEQFF
clone_size: NA; cdr3_length: 13; d_call: NA; j_call: TRBJ1-1; v_call: TRBV11-2; cdr3_nt: TGTGCCAGCAGCTACTCCGAGTCGTCTGAAGCTTTCTTT; cdr3_aa: CASSYSESSEAFF
clone_size: NA; cdr3_length: 15; d_call: TRBD1; j_call: TRBJ1-3; v_call: TRBV2; cdr3_nt: TGTGCCAGCAGTCCAATAAGGACAGGTGGAAACACCATATATTTT; cdr3_aa: CASSPIRTGGNTIYF
clone_size: NA; cdr3_length: 15; d_call: NA; j_call: TRBJ1-1; v_call: TRBV11-2; cdr3_nt: TGTGCCAGCAGCCCGACTTGGACAAGCAACACTGAAGCTTTCTTT; cdr3_aa: CASSPTWTSNTEAFF
clone_size: NA; cdr3_length: 15; d_call: TRBD2; j_call: TRBJ2-3; v_call: TRBV6-5; cdr3_nt: TGTGCCAGCAGTTCGATCGCGGGAGTTGCGGATACGCAGTATTTT; cdr3_aa: CASSSIAGVADTQYF
clone_size: once; cdr3_length: 13; d_call: TRBD2; j_call: TRBJ2-1; v_call: TRBV29-1; cdr3_nt: TGCAGCGTTGCAGCGGGAGGGTACAATGAGCAGTTCTTC; cdr3_aa: CSVAAGGYNEQFF
clone_size: NA; cdr3_length: 13; d_call: TRBD1; j_call: TRBJ1-2; v_call: TRBV28; cdr3_nt: TGTGCCAGCAGCCTCGACAGGGTAAAAGGCTACACCTTC; cdr3_aa: CASSLDRVKGYTF
clone_size: once; cdr3_length: 15; d_call: TRBD2; j_call: TRBJ2-1; v_call: TRBV7-3; cdr3_nt: TGTGCCAGCAGCTTAGACGGGAGGGTCCACAATGAGCAGTTCTTC; cdr3_aa: CASSLDGRVHNEQFF
clone_size: NA; cdr3_length: 14; d_call: TRBD1; j_call: TRBJ1-1; v_call: TRBV7-3; cdr3_nt: TGTGCCAGCAGCTGGGACAGGGGGAGCACTGAAGCTTTCTTT; cdr3_aa: CASSWDRGSTEAFF
clone_size: NA; cdr3_length: 15; d_call: TRBD2; j_call: TRBJ2-7; v_call: TRBV18; cdr3_nt: TGTGCCAGCTCACCCCCGGGACTAGCTAGGTACGAGCAGTACTTC; cdr3_aa: CASSPPGLARYEQYF
clone_size: NA; cdr3_length: 15; d_call: TRBD1; j_call: TRBJ2-7; v_call: TRBV10-3; cdr3_nt: TGTGCCATCAGCCTGGTGGGGACAGGGGACGTCGAGCAGTACTTC; cdr3_aa: CAISLVGTGDVEQYF
clone_size: NA; cdr3_length: 13; d_call: NA; j_call: TRBJ2-7; v_call: TRBV10-3; cdr3_nt: TGTGCCATCAGTGAGTTCGGCCCCGACGAGCAGTACTTC; cdr3_aa: CAISEFGPDEQYF
clone_size: NA; cdr3_length: 12; d_call: NA; j_call: TRBJ2-7; v_call: TRBV28; cdr3_nt: TGTGCCAGCAGTTTACGGGGTTACGAGCAGTACTTC; cdr3_aa: CASSLRGYEQYF
clone_size: NA; cdr3_length: 16; d_call: TRBD2; j_call: TRBJ2-3; v_call: TRBV28; cdr3_nt: TGTGCCAGCAGCCATCGTGCTAGCGGGAGTTGGGTTACGCAGTATTTT; cdr3_aa: CASSHRASGSWVTQYF
clone_size: few; cdr3_length: 13; d_call: NA; j_call: TRBJ1-1; v_call: TRBV19; cdr3_nt: TGTGCCAGGCCCCAGGTCATGAACACTGAAGCTTTCTTT; cdr3_aa: CARPQVMNTEAFF
clone_size: NA; cdr3_length: 14; d_call: TRBD1; j_call: TRBJ1-2; v_call: TRBV2; cdr3_nt: TGTGCCAGCAGTCGGACAGGAACTAACTATGGCTACACCTTC; cdr3_aa: CASSRTGTNYGYTF
clone_size: NA; cdr3_length: 16; d_call: TRBD2; j_call: TRBJ2-7; v_call: TRBV6-5; cdr3_nt: TGTGCCAGCAGTTACTCGAGGGGTAGCGGGGAGTCCCGAGAGGAATTC; cdr3_aa: CASSYSRGSGESREEF
clone_size: NA; cdr3_length: 15; d_call: NA; j_call: TRBJ2-1; v_call: TRBV7-2; cdr3_nt: TGTGCCAGCAGCTTAGAGAGGGGCCCTGCCGATGAGCAGTTCTTC; cdr3_aa: CASSLERGPADEQFF
clone_size: NA; cdr3_length: 15; d_call: TRBD2; j_call: TRBJ2-5; v_call: TRBV2; cdr3_nt: TGTGCCAGCGGACCTGCTAGCGGCTCCCAAGAGACCCAGTACTTC; cdr3_aa: CASGPASGSQETQYF
clone_size: NA; cdr3_length: 13; d_call: NA; j_call: TRBJ2-7; v_call: TRBV28; cdr3_nt: TGTGCCAGCAGCCGTTGGAGCTCCTACGAGCAGTACTTC; cdr3_aa: CASSRWSSYEQYF
clone_size: NA; cdr3_length: 14; d_call: NA; j_call: TRBJ2-5; v_call: TRBV5-1; cdr3_nt: TGCGCCAGCAGCTTGGTGGGAGACCAAGAGACCCAGTACTTC; cdr3_aa: CASSLVGDQETQYF
clone_size: NA; cdr3_length: 13; d_call: TRBD1; j_call: TRBJ1-1; v_call: TRBV7-3; cdr3_nt: TGTGCCAGCAGCCCGGGACAGGGGGCTGGAGCTTTCTTT; cdr3_aa: CASSPGQGAGAFF
clone_size: NA; cdr3_length: 14; d_call: NA; j_call: TRBJ2-7; v_call: TRBV27; cdr3_nt: TGTGCCAGCAGTTTATCGAAGACAGACCACGAGCAGTACTTC; cdr3_aa: CASSLSKTDHEQYF
clone_size: NA; cdr3_length: 15; d_call: TRBD1; j_call: TRBJ2-5; v_call: TRBV7-9; cdr3_nt: TGTGCCAGCAGCTGGGGGACAGCCCAACAAGAGACCCAGTACTTC; cdr3_aa: CASSWGTAQQETQYF
clone_size: medium-sized; cdr3_length: 11; d_call: NA; j_call: TRBJ1-1; v_call: TRBV30; cdr3_nt: TGTGCCTGGAGGGACATGACTGAAGCTTTCTTT; cdr3_aa: CAWRDMTEAFF
clone_size: once; cdr3_length: 12; d_call: NA; j_call: TRBJ2-7; v_call: TRBV19; cdr3_nt: TGTGCCAGTAGTATAGGGGGATACGAGCAGTACTTC; cdr3_aa: CASSIGGYEQYF
clone_size: once; cdr3_length: 15; d_call: TRBD1; j_call: TRBJ2-7; v_call: TRBV30; cdr3_nt: TGTGCCTGGAGTGTACCGACAGGGAGCTCCTACGAGCAGTACTTC; cdr3_aa: CAWSVPTGSSYEQYF
clone_size: once; cdr3_length: 15; d_call: NA; j_call: TRBJ1-2; v_call: TRBV29-1; cdr3_nt: TGCAGCGTTGAAAATGACCTGGACAGCAACTATGGCTACACCTTC; cdr3_aa: CSVENDLDSNYGYTF
clone_size: NA; cdr3_length: 14; d_call: NA; j_call: TRBJ1-1; v_call: TRBV6-1; cdr3_nt: TGTGCCAGCACCCCAGGGACAACGAACACTGAAGCTTTCTTT; cdr3_aa: CASTPGTTNTEAFF
clone_size: NA; cdr3_length: 14; d_call: NA; j_call: TRBJ2-5; v_call: TRBV7-9; cdr3_nt: TGTGCCAGCAGCTTAGTCACTGGGGCCGAGACCCAGTACTTC; cdr3_aa: CASSLVTGAETQYF